This is a list of T cell receptor beta chains from one sample in a study of blood T cell repertoires in COVID-19. Here immunoSEQ multiplex PCR was the method, and the copy in TCRdb shows in-frame clones only, minus some. In the table there are over 100,000 clones, 80% to 90% of which are singletons. Sequenced: peripheral blood. These receptors were taken from a human donor in a cohort sampled during active COVID-19. Both conserved end residues are part of each CDR3. Each record gives: V gene, J gene, CDR3 protein.

TRBV5-1	TRBJ1-2	CASSWDKSYGYTF
TRBV24-1	TRBJ2-7	CATSAGTGTYEQYF
TRBV9	TRBJ2-5	CASSVGTGEVETQYF
TRBV5-1	TRBJ1-2	CASSSAGAYGYTF
TRBV9	TRBJ2-7	CASSVGDTHSYEQYF
TRBV11-2	TRBJ2-5	CASSPGGEETQYF
TRBV24-1	TRBJ2-3	CATSDPGTGNTDTQYF
TRBV4-2	TRBJ1-1	CASSQDPGRANTEAFF
TRBV7-9	TRBJ2-1	CASSPGQGARNEQFF
TRBV27	TRBJ2-6	CASRPGQGVSGANVLTF
TRBV6-5	TRBJ2-3	CASRSGLVDTQYF
TRBV7-2	TRBJ2-2	CASSLAQRGSANTGELFF
TRBV11-2	TRBJ2-7	CASSLVAGGWDEQYF